The sequence of this TCR beta chain was determined in a study of T cell responses to AZD1222 COVID-19 vaccine. Here immunoSEQ multiplex PCR was the method, and the copy in TCRdb shows in-frame clones only, minus some. Found here are roughly 140,000 clones, 75% to 90% of them singletons; the top ten hold under 8%. Trimming shortened V by 6 bases and J by 4 bases, and 9 bases separated the two germline ends. Germline lookup yields CDR1 LNHDA and CDR2 SQIVND (reference sequence). The CDR3 is 12 residues long. As regards this clone: What it binds is unknown.

General study findings and limits: Most donors were white British, females outnumbered males, and clonal diversity was possibly underestimated.

This sequence joins TRBV19 and TRBJ2-5, with D perhaps TRBD1 (5 bases). The receptor was isolated from an adult who had recovered from COVID-19. The material was peripheral blood, obtained after recovery from COVID-19. In DNA, the CDR3 is TGTGCCAGTAGCTACGACAGAGAGACCCAGTACTTC. Encoded protein: CASSYDRETQYF.